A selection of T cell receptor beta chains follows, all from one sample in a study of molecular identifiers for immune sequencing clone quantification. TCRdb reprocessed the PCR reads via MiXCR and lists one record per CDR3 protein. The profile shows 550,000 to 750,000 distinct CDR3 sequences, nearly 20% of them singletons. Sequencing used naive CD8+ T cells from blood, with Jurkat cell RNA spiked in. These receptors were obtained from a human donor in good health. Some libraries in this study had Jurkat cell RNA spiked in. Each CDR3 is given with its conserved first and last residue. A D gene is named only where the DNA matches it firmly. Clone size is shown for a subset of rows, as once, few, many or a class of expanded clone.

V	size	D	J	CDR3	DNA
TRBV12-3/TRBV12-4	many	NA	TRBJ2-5	CASSLMGMETQYF	TGTGCCAGCAGTTTAATGGGGATGGAGACCCAGTACTTC
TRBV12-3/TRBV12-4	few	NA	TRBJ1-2	CASSFLDSNYGYTF	TGTGCCAGCAGTTTCTTGGACAGTAACTATGGCTACACCTTC
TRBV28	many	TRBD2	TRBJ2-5	CASSLGLAGVSETQYF	TGTGCCAGCAGTTTAGGGCTAGCGGGAGTTTCAGAGACCCAGTACTTC
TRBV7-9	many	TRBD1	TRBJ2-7	CASSSGQGVDYEQYF	TGTGCCAGCAGCTCTGGACAGGGAGTAGACTACGAGCAGTACTTC
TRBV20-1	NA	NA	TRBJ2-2	CSARGGGPEAGELFF	TGCAGTGCTAGAGGGGGTGGCCCGGAGGCCGGGGAGCTGTTTTTT
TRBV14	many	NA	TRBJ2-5	CASSREDVLKGQETQYF	TGTGCCAGCAGCCGAGAGGATGTCCTTAAGGGCCAAGAGACCCAGTACTTC
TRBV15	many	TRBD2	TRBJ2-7	CATSGTSSEQYF	TGTGCCACCAGCGGGACTAGTTCCGAGCAGTACTTC
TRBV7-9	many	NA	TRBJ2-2	CASSLPGTTGELFF	TGTGCCAGCAGCTTACCGGGTACGACCGGGGAGCTGTTTTTT
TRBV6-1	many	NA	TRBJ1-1	CASRRFGQYDTEAFF	TGTGCCAGCAGACGATTCGGACAGTATGACACTGAAGCTTTCTTT
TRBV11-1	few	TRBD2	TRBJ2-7	CASSFASGFYEQYF	TGTGCCAGCAGCTTTGCTAGCGGATTCTACGAGCAGTACTTC
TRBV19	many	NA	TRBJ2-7	CASSIGLLYEQYF	TGTGCCAGCAGTATAGGACTGCTTTACGAGCAGTACTTC
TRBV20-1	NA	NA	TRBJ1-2	CSAKVMDGAPISGYGYTF	TGCAGTGCTAAAGTTATGGACGGGGCTCCCATTTCAGGCTATGGCTACACCTTC
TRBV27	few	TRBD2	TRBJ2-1	CASSPGTSGSPYNEQFF	TGTGCCAGCAGTCCTGGGACTAGCGGGAGTCCTTACAATGAGCAGTTCTTC
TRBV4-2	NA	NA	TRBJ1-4	CASSQEDADVETLFF	TGTGCCAGCAGCCAAGAGGACGCAGATGTGGAAACACTGTTTTTT
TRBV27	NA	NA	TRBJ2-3	CASSRFQGWSTDTQYF	TGTGCCAGCAGTAGATTCCAGGGGTGGAGCACAGATACGCAGTATTTT
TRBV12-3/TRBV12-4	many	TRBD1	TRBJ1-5	CASSSGTGRDGAQHF	TGTGCCAGCAGTTCTGGGACAGGCAGGGATGGGGCCCAGCATTTT
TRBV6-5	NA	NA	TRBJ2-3	CASSYGGDFTDTQYF	TGTGCCAGCAGTTACGGAGGGGACTTCACAGATACGCAGTATTTT
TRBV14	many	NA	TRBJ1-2	CASSHTAWTARGYGYTF	TGTGCCAGCAGCCACACAGCTTGGACAGCTCGTGGCTATGGCTACACCTTC
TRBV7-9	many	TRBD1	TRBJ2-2	CASSLVGQAEDTGELFF	TGTGCCAGCAGCTTAGTTGGACAGGCTGAGGACACCGGGGAGCTGTTTTTT
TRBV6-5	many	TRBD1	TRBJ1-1	CASSEGQYTEAFF	TGTGCCAGCAGTGAGGGACAGTACACTGAAGCTTTCTTT
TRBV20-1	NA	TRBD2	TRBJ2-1	CSARDQAGGPHEQFF	TGCAGTGCTAGAGATCAAGCGGGGGGGCCCCATGAGCAGTTCTTC
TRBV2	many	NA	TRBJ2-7	CASRGGASYEQYF	TGTGCCAGCAGAGGTGGGGCGTCCTACGAGCAGTACTTC
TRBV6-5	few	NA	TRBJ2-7	CASSESRDVSYEQYF	TGTGCCAGCAGCGAAAGTCGGGACGTATCCTACGAGCAGTACTTC
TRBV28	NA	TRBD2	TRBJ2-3	CASSLPVIGTSGSTDTQYF	TGTGCCAGCAGTTTACCAGTGATCGGGACTAGCGGGAGCACAGATACGCAGTATTTT
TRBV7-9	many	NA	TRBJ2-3	CASSLGIGPDTQYF	TGTGCCAGCAGCTTAGGGATAGGCCCAGATACGCAGTATTTT
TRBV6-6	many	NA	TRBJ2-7	CAATGTGSYEQYF	TGTGCCGCCACCGGGACTGGCTCCTACGAGCAGTACTTC
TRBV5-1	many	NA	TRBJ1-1	CASSLQRQENTEAFF	TGCGCCAGCAGCTTACAACGACAGGAGAACACTGAAGCTTTCTTT
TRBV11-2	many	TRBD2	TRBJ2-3	CASSLTSGRPDTQYF	TGTGCCAGCAGCCTCACTAGCGGGAGGCCAGATACGCAGTATTTT
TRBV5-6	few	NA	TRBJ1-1	CASTEGGYTEAFF	TGTGCCAGCACCGAGGGGGGCTACACTGAAGCTTTCTTT
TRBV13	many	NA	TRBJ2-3	CASSLLLGNLTHTQYF	TGTGCCAGCAGCTTGTTGCTAGGGAACCTCACGCATACGCAGTATTTT
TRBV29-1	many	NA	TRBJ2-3	CSAHRESTDTQYF	TGCAGCGCCCACAGGGAAAGCACAGATACGCAGTATTTT
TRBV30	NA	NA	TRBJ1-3	CAWDWGDSGNTIYF	TGTGCCTGGGACTGGGGGGACTCTGGAAACACCATATATTTT
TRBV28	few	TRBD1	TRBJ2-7	CASSFRGQGDEQYF	TGTGCCAGCAGTTTCCGAGGACAGGGCGACGAGCAGTACTTC
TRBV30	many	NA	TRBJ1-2	CAWSVGGYGYTF	TGTGCCTGGAGTGTAGGGGGGTATGGCTACACCTTC
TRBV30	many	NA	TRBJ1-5	CAWSTGDNQPQHF	TGTGCCTGGTCAACAGGCGACAATCAGCCCCAGCATTTT
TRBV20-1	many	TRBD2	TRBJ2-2	CSARDTGLRNTGELFF	TGCAGTGCTAGAGACACGGGACTAAGGAACACCGGGGAGCTGTTTTTT
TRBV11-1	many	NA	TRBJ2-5	CASSLIWSGRETQYF	TGTGCCAGCAGCTTAATATGGTCGGGACGAGAGACCCAGTACTTC
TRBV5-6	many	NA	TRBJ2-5	CASSSRMLTQYF	TGTGCCAGCAGCTCACGGATGCTGACCCAGTACTTC
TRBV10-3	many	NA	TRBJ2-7	CAISESGEQYF	TGTGCCATCAGTGAGTCCGGCGAGCAGTACTTC
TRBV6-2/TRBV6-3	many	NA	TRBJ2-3	CASSFPPDHWITDTQYF	TGTGCCAGCAGTTTCCCCCCGGACCACTGGATCACAGATACGCAGTATTTT
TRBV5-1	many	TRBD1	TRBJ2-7	CASSSTGVGGEQYF	TGCGCCAGCAGCTCGACAGGGGTAGGTGGCGAGCAGTACTTC